The entry below gives a single T cell receptor (beta chain) sequence along with its context. This CDR3 region has 15 residues. Trimming removed 0 bases at V and 7 bases at J, with 16 bases between. Germline CDR1 is MNHNY and CDR2 is SVGAGI (reference sequence). This sample is part of a study of blood T cell repertoires in COVID-19. Study context: Samples came from the United States, Italy and Spain, spanning acute and convalescent COVID-19. Nucleic acid was either cDNA or gDNA, and it came from T cells, B-cell-depleted T cells, or PBMCs.

Per the authors' pipeline: Reference gene primer amplification gave estimated nucleated cell counts. Clones were read by immunoSEQ multiplex PCR, and TCRdb kept only the in-frame ones, dropping some. For V, J and clone size, that table is used; D and trimming come from the DNA. The table records 150,000 to 200,000 clones, under 85% of them present only once. Sequenced material: peripheral blood. This sequence originates from a woman aged 80 or over with acute or convalescent COVID-19. The chain is built from TRBV6-6 and TRBJ2-7, with D tentatively TRBD2 (6 bases). The CDR3 DNA follows: TGTGCCAGCAGTTACTCGGGCTTCCCGCGGGATGAGCAGTACTTC. Translated, it gives CASSYSGFPRDEQYF.